Detailed here is one TCR beta chain. Its antigen is unidentified. The length of the CDR3 is 12 residues. CDR1 is MGHDK and CDR2 is SYGVNS in the germline V gene. Trimming pared 5 bases from V and 4 bases from J, leaving 8 bases between. TCRdb's copy holds only in-frame clones and misses some; the assay was immunoSEQ multiplex PCR. The repertoire holds 250,000 to 350,000 clones, with roughly 90% as singletons. The sample originates from a study of cytomegalovirus exposure and HLA in healthy donors. Study-wide findings and caveats: There were a few CMV-associated chains whose specificity for CMV antigens was confirmed in vitro. Clusters of TCRs from the first cohort tended to co-occur in the roughly 120 validation repertoires (as a later analysis found). Overall, roughly 170 TCR beta chains were annotated as cytomegalovirus-associated. The classifier reportedly diagnosed cytomegalovirus status with high sensitivity and specificity.

Sequencing was carried out using PBMCs. This receptor was identified in a young woman in good health and CMV-seronegative. The gene calls are TRBV25-1 and TRBJ2-5, with D possibly matching TRBD2 (5 bases). The CDR3 spells CASSFAGETQYF. CDR3 sequence (DNA): TGTGCCAGCAGTTTTGCGGGAGAGACCCAGTACTTC. The full variable domain, completed using reference TRBV25-1 and TRBJ2-5, is EADIYQTPRYLVIGTGKKITLECSQTMGHDKMYWYQQDPGMELHLIHYSYGVNSTEKGDLSSESTVSRIRTEHFPLTLESARPSHTSQYLCASSFAGETQYFGPGTRLLVL.